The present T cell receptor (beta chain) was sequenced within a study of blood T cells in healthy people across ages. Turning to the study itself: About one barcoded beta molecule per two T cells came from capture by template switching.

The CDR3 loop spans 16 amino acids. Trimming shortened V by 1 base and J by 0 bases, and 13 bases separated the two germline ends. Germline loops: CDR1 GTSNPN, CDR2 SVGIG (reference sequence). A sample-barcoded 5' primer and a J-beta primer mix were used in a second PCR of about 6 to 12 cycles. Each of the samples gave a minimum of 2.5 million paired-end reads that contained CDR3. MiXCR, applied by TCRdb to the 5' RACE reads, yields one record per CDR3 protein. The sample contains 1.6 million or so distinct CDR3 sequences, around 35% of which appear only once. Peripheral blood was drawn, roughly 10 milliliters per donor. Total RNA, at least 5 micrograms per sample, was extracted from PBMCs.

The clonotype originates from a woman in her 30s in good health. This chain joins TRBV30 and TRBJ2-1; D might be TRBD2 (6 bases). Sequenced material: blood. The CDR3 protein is CAWSGSRDFSYNEQFF. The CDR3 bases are TGTGCCTGGAGTGGATCCCGGGACTTCTCCTACAATGAGCAGTTCTTC.